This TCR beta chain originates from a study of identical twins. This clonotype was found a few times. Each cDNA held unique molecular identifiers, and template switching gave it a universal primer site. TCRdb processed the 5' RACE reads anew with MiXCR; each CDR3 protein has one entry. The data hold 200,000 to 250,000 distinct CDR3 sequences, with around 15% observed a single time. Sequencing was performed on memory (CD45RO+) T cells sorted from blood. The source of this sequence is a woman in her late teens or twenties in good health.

In nucleotides, the CDR3 is TGCGCCAGCAGCGACCCACAGGGATATGTGGCTGAAGCTTTCTTT. Translating it yields CASSDPQGYVAEAFF. This chain links TRBV5-1 with TRBJ1-1; perhaps TRBD1 as D (6 bases). V lost 4 bases to trimming and J lost 6 bases, with 19 bases between them. The CDR3 length is 15 residues. The germline V gene has CDR1 SGHRS and CDR2 YFSETQ. Supplemented by reference TRBV5-1 and TRBJ1-1, the full variable domain reads KAGVTQTPRYLIKTRGQQVTLSCSPISGHRSVSWYQQTPGQGLQFLFEYFSETQRNKGNFPGRFSGRQFSNSRSEMNVSTLELGDSALYLCASSDPQGYVAEAFFGQGTRLTVV.